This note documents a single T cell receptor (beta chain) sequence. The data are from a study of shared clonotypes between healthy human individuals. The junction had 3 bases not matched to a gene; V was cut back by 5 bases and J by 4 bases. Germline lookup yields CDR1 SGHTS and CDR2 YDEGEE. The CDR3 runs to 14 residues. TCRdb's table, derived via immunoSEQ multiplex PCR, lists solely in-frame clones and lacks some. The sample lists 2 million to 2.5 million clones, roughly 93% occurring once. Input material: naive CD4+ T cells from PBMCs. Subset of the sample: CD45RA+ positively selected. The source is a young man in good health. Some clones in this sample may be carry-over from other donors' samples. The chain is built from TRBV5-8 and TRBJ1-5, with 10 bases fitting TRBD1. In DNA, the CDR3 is TGTGCCAGCAGTTGGGACAGGGGAAATCAGCCCCAGCATTTT. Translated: CASSWDRGNQPQHF.